This entry lists 32 T cell receptor beta chains sequenced from one sample in a study of blood T cell repertoires in COVID-19. The protocol was immunoSEQ multiplex PCR, while the TCRdb copy is restricted to in-frame clones and leaves out a portion. The repertoire holds 300,000 to 400,000 clones, 90% seen once, with less than 4% in the top ten. Specimen: PBMCs or T cells enriched from blood (not recorded which). These receptors were taken from a woman aged 25-40 years who had been exposed to COVID-19.

V is TRBV5-4 and J is TRBJ2-5; possibly TRBD1 for D (5 bases). Germline values: CDR1 SGHNT, CDR2 YYREEE (reference sequence). The CDR3 contains 17 residues. Trimming cost V 2 bases and J 3 bases, with 20 bases left between them. CDR3 amino acids: CASSLGQGGNMKETQYF. CDR3 in DNA: TGTGCCAGCAGCTTAGGGCAGGGTGGAAATATGAAAGAGACCCAGTACTTC.

The V gene is TRBV12-5, the J gene TRBJ1-2, with TRBD1 matching over 8 bases. The V and J ends lost 3 bases and 0 bases, in that order; junction bases with no gene match: 3. The CDR3 totals 15 residues. The germline V gene encodes CDR1 LGHNT and CDR2 FRNRAP. The CDR3 DNA is TGTGCTAGTGGTTTTCACAGGGGGGCTAACTATGGCTACACCTTC. Translating gives CASGFHRGANYGYTF.

This rearrangement joins TRBV6-5 to TRBJ1-2, with 8 bases matching TRBD1. V lost 6 bases, J lost 4 bases, and 7 bases stayed unmatched. The CDR3 sequence is 14 residues long. Per germline, CDR1 MNHEY and CDR2 SVGAGI. In DNA form, the CDR3 reads TGTGCCAGCAGCCAACAGGGGGGGGGCTATGGCTACACCTTC. It codes for CASSQQGGGYGYTF.

This clone came up once. The V and J genes are TRBV14 and TRBJ2-1, with TRBD2 matching over 12 bases. The germline V gene has CDR1 SGHDN and CDR2 FVKESK. The J segment lost 2 bases and the V segment lost 2 bases, leaving 7 bases of the junction unmatched. CDR3 length equals 18 residues. The CDR3 DNA follows: TGTGCCAGCAGCCAATATACTAGCGGGGGGAAGGCCTACAATGAGCAGTTCTTC. Its translation: CASSQYTSGGKAYNEQFF.

The gene calls are TRBV7-8 and TRBJ1-1; 9 nucleotides line up with TRBD1. CDR3 length equals 16 residues. The germline gives CDR1 SGHVS, CDR2 FQNEAQ. V lost 3 bases and J lost 2; bases outside the gene matches: 7. The CDR3, as DNA: TGTGCCAGCAGCTTCGCCGGGACAGGGAGAAACACTGAAGCTTTCTTT. Translation gives CASSFAGTGRNTEAFF.

The chain links TRBV7-9 to TRBJ2-5; 7 bases fit TRBD2. The V segment lost 5 bases and the J segment 7 bases; nucleotides outside the gene matches: 13. The CDR3 consists of 15 residues. Per the germline V gene, CDR1 is SEHNR and CDR2 is FQNEAQ (reference sequence). CDR3 DNA sequence: TGTGCCAGCAGCCCGCCGGGACTACCTCTGGGGACCCAGTACTTC. Protein sequence: CASSPPGLPLGTQYF. Combining the CDR3 with reference TRBV7-9 and TRBJ2-5 gives the whole variable domain DTGVSQNPRHKITKRGQNVTFRCDPISEHNRLYWYRQTLGQGPEFLTYFQNEAQLEKSRLLSDRFSAERPKGSFSTLEIQRTEQGDSAMYLCASSPPGLPLGTQYFGPGTRLLVL.

V gene TRBV11-2 combines with J gene TRBJ1-2, with D possibly being TRBD1 (6 bases). Looked up from germline, CDR1 is SGHAT and CDR2 is FQNNGV. This CDR3 comprises 13 residues. Trimming left V 5 bases short and J 8 bases short, with 15 bases between. The CDR3 bases are TGTGCCAGCAGCCCCCGATCAGGGGACGGCTACACCTTC. This codes for CASSPRSGDGYTF.

The gene calls are TRBV19 and TRBJ1-2; D is perhaps TRBD1 (6 bases). Germline values: CDR1 LNHDA, CDR2 SQIVND (reference sequence). V lost 3 bases and J lost 4, with 15 bases in between. The CDR3 consists of 15 residues. CDR3 sequence (DNA): TGTGCCAGTAGTATCGGACAGCTAGGTGGCTATGGCTACACCTTC. This sequence encodes CASSIGQLGGYGYTF.

This clone was seen a few times. V gene TRBV6-6 combines with J gene TRBJ1-5, with D uncertain. Germline values: CDR1 MNHNY, CDR2 SVGAGI (reference sequence). The CDR3 has 15 amino acids. Trimming shortened V by 4 bases and J by 2 bases, and 12 bases separated the two germline ends. CDR3 DNA sequence: TGTGCCAGCAGTTGGAGGAAAAAGGGCAATCAGCCCCAGCATTTT. Translation: CASSWRKKGNQPQHF.

The CDR3 here is CASSFSSGRNEQYF. In nucleotides, the CDR3 is TGTGCCAGCAGCTTCTCGTCTGGGAGGAACGAGCAGTACTTC. The genes are TRBV5-6 and TRBJ2-7; the D gene is possibly TRBD2 (6 bases). This CDR3 has 14 amino acids. Germline V gene data show CDR1 as SGHDT and CDR2 as YYEEEE. Trimming left V 2 bases short and J 5 bases short, with 14 bases between.

On this clone: Other DNA variants within this sample encode the same CDR3. The J gene is TRBJ1-1, the V gene TRBV7-2; D is possibly TRBD1 (5 bases). Germline CDR1 reads SGHTA; CDR2 reads FQGNSA. CDR3 length equals 13 residues. Trimming took 0 bases from V and 5 from J, leaving 7 bases between them. DNA of the CDR3: TGTGCCAGCAGCTTAGCCCAGGGTACTGAAGCTTTCTTT. Amino acid sequence: CASSLAQGTEAFF. Complete variable domain (other parts from reference TRBV7-2 and TRBJ1-1): GAGVSQSPSNKVTEKGKDVELRCDPISGHTALYWYRQSLGQGLEFLIYFQGNSAPDKSGLPSDRFSAERTGGSVSTLTIQRTQQEDSAVYLCASSLAQGTEAFFGQGTRLTVV.

The chain recombines TRBV14 with TRBJ1-2, with TRBD1 matching over 10 bases. This CDR3 contains 15 residues. The trim removed 5 bases at V and 6 bases at J, leaving 9 bases unmatched. The V gene's germline CDR1 is SGHDN and CDR2 FVKESK. In DNA form, the CDR3 reads TGTGCCAGCAGCAGGGACAGGGGCGCCCCAGATGGCTACACCTTC. Its protein product is CASSRDRGAPDGYTF.

A single count supports this clone. This chain joins TRBV5-1 and TRBJ2-2; a possible D gene is TRBD1 (6 bases). The CDR3 is made up of 17 amino acids. V lost 2 bases, J lost 5 bases, and 19 bases lay in between. Germline CDR1 SGHRS, CDR2 YFSETQ. CDR3 region: CASSLLTGLRSTGELFF. CDR3 nucleotides: TGCGCCAGCAGCTTATTAACAGGGCTGAGATCGACCGGGGAGCTGTTTTTT. Filled out from reference TRBV5-1 and TRBJ2-2, the complete variable domain reads KAGVTQTPRYLIKTRGQQVTLSCSPISGHRSVSWYQQTPGQGLQFLFEYFSETQRNKGNFPGRFSGRQFSNSRSEMNVSTLELGDSALYLCASSLLTGLRSTGELFFGEGSRLTVL.

The gene calls are TRBV7-2 and TRBJ1-2; possible D gene TRBD1, 6 bases. Germline V gene lookup returns CDR1 SGHTA and CDR2 FQGNSA. This CDR3 spans 12 amino acids. V gave up 3 bases and J gave up 6 bases, with 8 bases separating them. CDR3 DNA: TGTGCCAGCAGCTTTCAGGGGAATGGCTACACCTTC. This codes for CASSFQGNGYTF.

This clone has a handful of counts. The chain employs TRBV29-1 and TRBJ2-5; D is possibly TRBD1 (5 bases). The CDR3 length is 13 residues. Germline V CDR1 and CDR2: SQVTM, ANQGSEA. Trimming stripped 3 bases from V and 5 bases from J, with 13 bases between. As DNA, the CDR3 is TGCAGCGTTGATGCCCAGGGATGGGAGACCCAGTACTTC. Translation gives CSVDAQGWETQYF.

The V gene is TRBV12-3 or TRBV12-4, the J gene TRBJ2-5, with 7 bases lining up with TRBD1. J lost 2 bases, V lost 8 bases, and 2 bases had no gene match. CDR3 length: 12 residues. The CDR3 coding sequence is TGTGCCAGCGGGACAGCTCAAGAGACCCAGTACTTC. Translation: CASGTAQETQYF.

The V gene is TRBV5-5, the J gene TRBJ2-3, with 9 bases that match TRBD2. Germline CDR1 SGHKS, CDR2 YYEKEE (reference sequence). V was pared by 0 bases and J by 6 bases, with 8 bases of the junction left unmatched. The CDR3 is 16 amino acids. The CDR3 bases are TGTGCCAGCAGCTTGGTCCCTAGCGGGGTGGTGGATACGCAGTATTTT. This encodes CASSLVPSGVVDTQYF. The variable domain in full, completed from reference TRBV5-5 and TRBJ2-3, reads DAGVTQSPTHLIKTRGQQVTLRCSPISGHKSVSWYQQVLGQGPQFIFQYYEKEERGRGNFPDRFSARQFPNYSSELNVNALLLGDSALYLCASSLVPSGVVDTQYFGPGTRLTVL.

The chain carries TRBV6-7 and TRBJ2-2, with a possible D match to TRBD1 (5 bases). TRBV6-7 is recorded as an ORF, its role being uncertain. Trimming took 6 bases from V and 2 from J, leaving 13 bases between them. The CDR3 is made up of 15 amino acids. CDR3 in amino acids: CASRVRTINTGELFF. The CDR3 DNA reads as TGTGCCAGCAGAGTCAGGACAATCAACACCGGGGAGCTGTTTTTT.

The genes are TRBV11-2 and TRBJ1-2; a weak D match, TRBD1 (6 bases). V was trimmed by 0 bases and J by 5 bases, leaving 16 bases between them. The CDR3 is 16 residues long. Germline CDR1 SGHAT, CDR2 FQNNGV. The CDR3: CASSLERTANVYGYTF. The CDR3 region has the DNA TGTGCCAGCAGCTTAGAAAGGACAGCTAACGTTTATGGCTACACCTTC.

This clone was counted a few times. The chain combines TRBV5-6 with TRBJ1-1; a possible D gene is TRBD1 (5 bases). Germline CDR1 and CDR2: SGHDT and YYEEEE. This CDR3 contains 14 residues. V gave up 4 bases and J gave up 1 base, with 11 bases separating them. The CDR3 reads CASSRPGGNTEAFF. The DNA of the CDR3 is TGTGCCAGCAGCCGTCCGGGGGGGAACACTGAAGCTTTCTTT.

This sequence joins TRBV5-4 and TRBJ2-3; no clear D gene. Between the trimmed V and J ends, which lost 3 bases and 0 bases, there was a span of 5 bases. The CDR3 is 13 residues long. Germline values: CDR1 SGHNT, CDR2 YYREEE (reference sequence). This CDR3 reads CASSSPSTDTQYF. CDR3 nucleotides: TGTGCCAGCAGCTCCCCTAGCACAGATACGCAGTATTTT. The full variable domain, in which reference TRBV5-4 and TRBJ2-3 provide the parts outside the CDR3, is ETGVTQSPTHLIKTRGQQVTLRCSSQSGHNTVSWYQQALGQGPQFIFQYYREEENGRGNFPPRFSGLQFPNYSSELNVNALELDDSALYLCASSSPSTDTQYFGPGTRLTVL.

The chain carries TRBV11-2 and TRBJ2-1; 9 bases agree with TRBD2. This CDR3 spans 15 amino acids. V trimming: 2 bases; J trimming: 4 bases; junction bases outside the gene matches: 3. From germline, CDR1 is SGHAT and CDR2 FQNNGV. CDR3 sequence reads: CASSLSRGGYNEQFF. The CDR3 coding sequence is TGTGCCAGCAGCTTATCGCGGGGGGGATACAATGAGCAGTTCTTC.

This clone has just a few counts. The identical CDR3 is also encoded by other nucleotide sequences in the sample. The genes are TRBV6-5 and TRBJ1-6, with 8 bases aligning to TRBD1. Germline V gives CDR1 MNHEY, CDR2 SVGAGI. The CDR3 has 15 amino acids. Losses at the gene ends were 0 bases for V and 8 bases for J; bases not matched to a gene: 3. The CDR3 loop is CASSYSNRGDSPLHF. CDR3 DNA: TGTGCCAGCAGTTACTCGAACAGGGGGGATTCACCCCTCCACTTT.

This clone was seen just once. The chain links TRBV5-6 to TRBJ1-1; a possible D gene is TRBD1 (5 bases). Trimming took 3 bases from V and 4 from J, leaving 13 bases between them. CDR1 is SGHDT, CDR2 YYEEEE, per germline. The CDR3 covers 14 residues. This chain's CDR3 is CASSSARQGTEAFF. CDR3 DNA: TGTGCCAGCAGCTCCGCAAGGCAGGGCACTGAAGCTTTCTTT.

V and J are TRBV27 and TRBJ1-2; a weak D match, TRBD1 (6 bases). V was pared by 5 bases and J by 6 bases, with 13 bases between. This CDR3 spans 13 amino acids. Germline V lookup: CDR1 MNHEY, CDR2 SMNVEV (reference sequence). CDR3 in DNA: TGTGCCAGCAGTCCTGGGCCAGGGGATGGCTACACCTTC. This codes for CASSPGPGDGYTF.

This clone was counted once. The chain is built from TRBV6-5 and TRBJ2-1, with 10 bases identical to TRBD2. In germline, CDR1 is MNHEY, CDR2 SVGAGI. This CDR3 has 14 residues. Trimming cost V 6 bases and J 3 bases; bases outside gene matches: 2. The chain's CDR3 is CASRVAGGYNEQFF. CDR3 bases: TGTGCCAGCAGGGTAGCGGGGGGCTACAATGAGCAGTTCTTC.

The chain is built from TRBV10-3 and TRBJ1-1; 8 positions agree with TRBD1. This CDR3 is 14 amino acids long. Germline CDR1 is ENHRY and CDR2 is SYGVKD. V was clipped by 4 bases and J by 5 bases; unmatched bases: 6. The CDR3 region is CAISADRVPTEAFF. The CDR3, as DNA: TGTGCCATCAGTGCGGACAGGGTCCCGACTGAAGCTTTCTTT.

This chain links TRBV27 with TRBJ1-1; TRBD1 might be the D (5 bases). Germline-derived CDR1 and CDR2 are MNHEY and SMNVEV (reference sequence). Trimming pared 2 bases from V and 1 base from J, leaving 8 bases between. There are 14 residues in the CDR3. This CDR3 reads CASSLQGANTEAFF. CDR3 sequence (DNA): TGTGCCAGCAGTTTACAGGGTGCGAACACTGAAGCTTTCTTT.

This rearrangement joins TRBV15 to TRBJ1-2; 7 nucleotides align to TRBD1. Germline lookup yields CDR1 LNHNV and CDR2 YYDKDF (reference sequence). The V and J ends lost 3 bases and 8 bases, in that order; junction bases with no gene match: 15. The CDR3 length is 16 residues. The CDR3 sequence is CATSSTGTVRYWGYTF. The CDR3 nucleotides are TGTGCCACCAGCAGTACCGGGACAGTGAGGTATTGGGGCTACACCTTC.

The chain recombines TRBV5-1 with TRBJ2-3; 7 bases match TRBD2. This CDR3 contains 15 residues. Trimming at V came to 0 bases and at J to 0 bases, leaving 1 base not matched to a gene. The V gene's germline CDR1 is SGHRS and CDR2 YFSETQ. In DNA, the CDR3 is TGCGCCAGCAGCTTGGTAGCGGGTAGCACAGATACGCAGTATTTT. Translated: CASSLVAGSTDTQYF.

The CDR3 DNA reads TGTGCCAGTAGTATAACGGCGGACACTGAAGCTTTCTTT. Protein sequence: CASSITADTEAFF. The chain employs TRBV19 and TRBJ1-1; D is unclear. In germline, CDR1 is LNHDA, CDR2 SQIVND (reference sequence). The CDR3 sequence is 13 residues long. V lost 2 bases to trimming and J lost 3 bases, with 7 bases between them.

The rearrangement links TRBV19 to TRBJ1-4, with D uncertain. The CDR3 has 13 amino acids. V was shortened by 8 bases and J by 6 bases, with 13 bases between the two germline ends. Per germline, CDR1 LNHDA and CDR2 SQIVND (reference sequence). The CDR3 loop reads CASSPSEYEKLFF. In DNA, the CDR3 is TGTGCCAGTTCCCCTTCGGAGTATGAAAAACTGTTTTTT.